A selection of T cell receptor beta chains follows, all from one sample in a study of OX40 agonist ivuxolimab in advanced cancers. The table came from immunoSEQ multiplex PCR; TCRdb's copy has only in-frame clones and leaves some out. The repertoire holds over 45,000 clones, roughly 89% seen once, with roughly 31% in the top ten. This specimen consisted of CD4+ or CD8+ T cells sorted from blood, obtained in a trial of the OX40 agonist ivuxolimab. The receptors come from an adult with an advanced solid tumor such as melanoma, head and neck, liver or kidney cancer. Both conserved end residues are part of each CDR3. Each record gives: D gene, clone size, J gene, V gene, CDR3 DNA, CDR3 protein. D genes are given only for firm matches. Part of the rows lack a size; the others show once, few, many or a class for expanded clones.

TRBD2,.,TRBJ2-5,TRBV27,TGTGCCAGCAGTTCCCCTCCGATAGGGCGGGGGGTGGAGACCCAGTACTTC,CASSSPPIGRGVETQYF
.,once,TRBJ1-5,TRBV6-5,TGTGCCAGCAGTTACTCGAAGCATCAGCCCCAGCATTTT,CASSYSKHQPQHF
TRBD1,.,TRBJ2-7,TRBV11-2,TGTGCCAGCAGCTTAGTTGAAGGACAGGGTCTGTACGAGCAGTACTTC,CASSLVEGQGLYEQYF
.,.,TRBJ2-7,TRBV4-2,TGTGCCAGCAGCCAAGGGCTAGCCGCCTCCTACGAGCAGTACTTC,CASSQGLAASYEQYF
.,.,TRBJ2-7,TRBV6-5,TGTGCCAGCAGTTACTCCCGGGAGTACGAGCAGTACTTC,CASSYSREYEQYF
TRBD2,.,TRBJ2-3,TRBV4-1,TGCGCCAGCAGCCCAGCGGGTAGCGGGGAATTAGCAGATACGCAGTATTTT,CASSPAGSGELADTQYF
.,few,TRBJ1-2,TRBV5-4,TGTGCCAGCAGCTTTTACAGGGCAGGCTATGGCTACACCTTC,CASSFYRAGYGYTF
.,.,TRBJ2-7,TRBV5-1,TGCGCCAGCAGCCGGAGCGATTACGAGCAGTACTTC,CASSRSDYEQYF
.,.,TRBJ2-1,TRBV27,TGTGCCAGCAGTTCCCCGTCGGACTCCCCAGCTGAGCAGTTCTTC,CASSSPSDSPAEQFF
.,.,TRBJ1-1,TRBV19,TGTGCCAGTAGTATATGGGTCCGGGGCCCCGAGGGTGAAGCTTTCTTT,CASSIWVRGPEGEAFF
TRBD2,.,TRBJ2-1,TRBV7-9,TGTGCCAGCAGCTTACGACTAGCGGGACTTCCCGAGCAGTTCTTC,CASSLRLAGLPEQFF
.,once,TRBJ1-1,TRBV29-1,TGCAGCGTTGAAGGGAACACTGAAGCTTTCTTT,CSVEGNTEAFF
.,.,TRBJ2-2,TRBV5-1,TGCGCCAGCAGCTCGGGTGGCGGGGAGCTGTTTTTT,CASSSGGGELFF
TRBD1,.,TRBJ2-1,TRBV2,TGTGCCAGCAGGGACAGGGGGCTAATCAATGAGCAGTTCTTC,CASRDRGLINEQFF
.,.,TRBJ2-5,TRBV7-8,TGTGCCAGCAGCTTGGAAGGGGGGGTTGGAGAGACCCAGTACTTC,CASSLEGGVGETQYF
.,.,TRBJ2-7,TRBV15,TGTGCCACCAGCAGAGATCGGACGGGACCGGGCGAGCAGTACTTC,CATSRDRTGPGEQYF
.,many,TRBJ2-7,TRBV19,TGTGCCAGTAGTTCCCTTGGCGTTAACGAGCAGTACTTC,CASSSLGVNEQYF
TRBD1,.,TRBJ2-5,TRBV5-1,TGCGCCAGCAGCCCTTCAGGACAGGGACAAGAGACCCAGTACTTC,CASSPSGQGQETQYF
.,.,TRBJ1-1,TRBV7-7,TGTGCTAGCAGCTTAACGGGGGACACTGAAGCTTTCTTT,CASSLTGDTEAFF
.,.,TRBJ1-5,TRBV4-1,TGCGCCAGCAGCCAAGCCGCAGGGTACGATCAGCCCCAGCATTTT,CASSQAAGYDQPQHF
TRBD1,.,TRBJ2-7,TRBV7-2,TGTGCCAGCAGCTTAGCTCCACCCGGGACAGCCTCCTACGAGCAGTACTTC,CASSLAPPGTASYEQYF
TRBD1,.,TRBJ2-3,TRBV7-6,TGTGCCAGCAGCTTAGCGACAGGGTTCACAGATACGCAGTATTTT,CASSLATGFTDTQYF
TRBD2,.,TRBJ2-2,TRBV11-3,TGTGCCAGCAGCTTACGACAGAGCGGGGGGAAGAGCGGGGAGCTGTTTTTT,CASSLRQSGGKSGELFF
.,.,TRBJ2-5,TRBV6-5,TGTGCCAGCAGTTATGGGCAGAATAGGGAGACCCAGTACTTC,CASSYGQNRETQYF
TRBD2,.,TRBJ2-3,TRBV27,TGTGCCAGCAGTTCGGGACTAGCGGGTAGCACAGATACGCAGTATTTT,CASSSGLAGSTDTQYF
.,.,TRBJ2-6,TRBV11-3,TGTGCCAGCAGCTGTGTATCTCGACAAAGTCGGGCCAACGTCCTGACTTTC,CASSCVSRQSRANVLTF
TRBD1,.,TRBJ2-7,TRBV30,TGTGCCTACGACGGACAGGGAAACTACGAGCAGTACTTC,CAYDGQGNYEQYF
TRBD1,.,TRBJ1-1,TRBV19,TGTGCCAGTAGTCCCTGGGGCGGGGACAGGGAAGGGAACACTGAAGCTTTCTTT,CASSPWGGDREGNTEAFF
.,.,TRBJ2-7,TRBV7-2,TGTGCCAGCAGTACAGTTCCCTACGAGCAGTACTTC,CASSTVPYEQYF
.,.,TRBJ2-1,TRBV10-2,TGCGCCAGCAGTGACAGCACCCCGGGAGTGGATGAGCAGTTCTTC,CASSDSTPGVDEQFF
.,.,TRBJ1-1,TRBV19,TGTGCCAGTAGTATGGGAGGGGCGAACACTGAAGCTTTCTTT,CASSMGGANTEAFF
.,.,TRBJ1-1,TRBV4-1,TGCGCCAGCAGCCCGTCGGGGGGAAGGACTGAAGCTTTCTTT,CASSPSGGRTEAFF
TRBD2,.,TRBJ2-1,TRBV10-1,TGCGCCAGCAGCCTTGGACTAGCGGGAGGGCCGGGGATTGAGCAGTTCTTC,CASSLGLAGGPGIEQFF
.,.,TRBJ1-6,TRBV5-6,TGTGCCAGCAGCTTGGATCCGGGACGGAATTCACCCCTCCACTTT,CASSLDPGRNSPLHF
TRBD2,.,TRBJ2-7,TRBV4-2,TGTGCCAGCAGCCGATACTTTTGGGGGGGAGTCGCCTACGAGCAGTACTTC,CASSRYFWGGVAYEQYF
.,once,TRBJ1-3,TRBV11-2,TGTGCCAGCAGCTCCTCAGGGACTGGAAACACCATATATTTT,CASSSSGTGNTIYF
TRBD1,once,TRBJ1-1,TRBV19,TGTGCCAGTAGGCCCGGGACAGGGTATATGGGCATGAACACTGAAGCTTTCTTT,CASRPGTGYMGMNTEAFF
TRBD1,.,TRBJ1-1,TRBV27,TGTGCCAGCAAGACAGGGGAGAACACTGAAGCTTTCTTT,CASKTGENTEAFF
.,.,TRBJ1-2,TRBV19,TGTGCCAGTAGGTCCCAGGGGAACTATGGCTACACCTTC,CASRSQGNYGYTF
TRBD1,.,TRBJ2-3,TRBV27,TGTGCCAGCAGTTTCGGGACAGCGAGGGCAGATACGCAGTATTTT,CASSFGTARADTQYF
.,.,TRBJ1-1,TRBV19,TGTGCCAGTAGCCAGATGGACAGCGGCACTGAAGCTTTCTTT,CASSQMDSGTEAFF
.,.,TRBJ1-3,TRBV30,TGTGCCTGGAACAACAGGTCCTCGGGGCTCTTTGACACCATATATTTT,CAWNNRSSGLFDTIYF